This T cell receptor (beta chain) was obtained from a study of beta chain features in type 1 diabetes. Since all of the isolated RNA was reverse transcribed, expressed TCRB transcripts were what got sequenced. Generated by immunoSEQ multiplex PCR, the TCRdb table keeps only in-frame clones and is missing some. This sample has approximately 400,000 clones; more than 13% occur once, and the top ten carry about 0.018%. This CDR3 has 12 residues. The germline gives CDR1 GTSNPN, CDR2 SVGIG (reference sequence). The V end was cut by 5 bases, the J end by 0 bases, with 6 bases between. On this clone: Its target is unknown.

Using CD45RO/CCR7/CD25/CD127/CD95/CD27, CD4+ naive, central memory, regulatory and stem cell-like memory cells were sorted. Regarding the study as a whole: Diminished insertions and augmented deletions at VDJ junctions characterized type 1 diabetes patients. The naive, central memory and Treg TCRB repertoires showed an apparent similarity that was greater among patients than among healthy donors.

J is TRBJ2-3 and V is TRBV30; a possible D gene is TRBD2 (5 bases). The sequence was collected from a woman under 30 in good health. Sequenced input: naive CD4+ T cells from blood. The CDR3 sequence is CAWQRSTDTQYF. The CDR3 DNA reads as TGTGCCTGGCAGCGGAGCACAGATACGCAGTATTTT.